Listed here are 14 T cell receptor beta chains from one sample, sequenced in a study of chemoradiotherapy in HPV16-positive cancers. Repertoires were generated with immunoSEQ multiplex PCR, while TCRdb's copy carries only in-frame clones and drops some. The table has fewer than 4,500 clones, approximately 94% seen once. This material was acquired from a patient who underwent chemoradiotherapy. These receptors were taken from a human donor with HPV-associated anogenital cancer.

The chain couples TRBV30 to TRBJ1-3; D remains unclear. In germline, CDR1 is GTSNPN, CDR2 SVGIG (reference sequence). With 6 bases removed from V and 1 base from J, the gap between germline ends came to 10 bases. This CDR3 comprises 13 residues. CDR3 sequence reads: CACTERSGNTIYF. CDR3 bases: TGTGCCTGTACTGAGCGTTCTGGAAACACCATATATTTT.

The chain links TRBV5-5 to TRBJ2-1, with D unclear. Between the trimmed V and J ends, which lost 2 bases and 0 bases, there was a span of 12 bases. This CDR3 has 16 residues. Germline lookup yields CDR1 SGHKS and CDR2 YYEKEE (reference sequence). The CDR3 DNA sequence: TGTGCCAGCAGCTTCGAGGCCCCGAACTCCTACAATGAGCAGTTCTTC. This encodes CASSFEAPNSYNEQFF.

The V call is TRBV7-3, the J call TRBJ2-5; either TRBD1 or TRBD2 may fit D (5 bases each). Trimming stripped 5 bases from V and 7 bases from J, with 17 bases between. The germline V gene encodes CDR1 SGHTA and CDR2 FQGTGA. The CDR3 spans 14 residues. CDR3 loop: CASSLQGPSGTQYF. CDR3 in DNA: TGTGCCAGCAGCCTCCAGGGACCCTCGGGGACCCAGTACTTC.

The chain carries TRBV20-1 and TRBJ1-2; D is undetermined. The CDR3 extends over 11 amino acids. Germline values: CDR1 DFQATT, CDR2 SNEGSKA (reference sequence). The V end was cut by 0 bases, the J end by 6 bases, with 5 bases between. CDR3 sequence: CSARDLHGYTF. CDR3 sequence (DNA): TGCAGTGCTAGAGATCTCCATGGCTACACCTTC.

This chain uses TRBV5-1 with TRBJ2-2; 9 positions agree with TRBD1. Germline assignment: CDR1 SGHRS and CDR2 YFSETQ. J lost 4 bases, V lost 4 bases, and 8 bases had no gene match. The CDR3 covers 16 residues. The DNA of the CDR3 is TGCGCCAGCAGCGGTACAGGGGGCAACTTCACCGGGGAGCTGTTTTTT. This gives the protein CASSGTGGNFTGELFF.

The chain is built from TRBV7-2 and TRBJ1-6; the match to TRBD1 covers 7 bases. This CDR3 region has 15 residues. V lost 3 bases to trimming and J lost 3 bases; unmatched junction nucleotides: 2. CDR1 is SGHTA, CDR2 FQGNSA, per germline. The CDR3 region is CASSFNRGYNSPLHF. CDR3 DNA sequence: TGTGCCAGCAGCTTTAACAGGGGCTATAATTCACCCCTCCACTTT.

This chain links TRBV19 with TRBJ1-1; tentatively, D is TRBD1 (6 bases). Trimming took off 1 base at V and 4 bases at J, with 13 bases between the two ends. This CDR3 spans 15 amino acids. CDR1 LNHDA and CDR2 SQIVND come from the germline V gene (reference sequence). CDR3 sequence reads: CASSIGQGTATEAFF. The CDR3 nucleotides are TGTGCCAGTAGTATAGGTCAGGGGACGGCCACTGAAGCTTTCTTT.

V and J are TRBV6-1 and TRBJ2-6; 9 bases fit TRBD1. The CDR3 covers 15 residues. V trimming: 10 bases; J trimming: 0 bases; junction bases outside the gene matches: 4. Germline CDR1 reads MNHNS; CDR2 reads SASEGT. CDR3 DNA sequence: TGTGCCACTACGGGACAGGGCTCTGGGGCCAACGTCCTGACTTTC. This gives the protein CATTGQGSGANVLTF.

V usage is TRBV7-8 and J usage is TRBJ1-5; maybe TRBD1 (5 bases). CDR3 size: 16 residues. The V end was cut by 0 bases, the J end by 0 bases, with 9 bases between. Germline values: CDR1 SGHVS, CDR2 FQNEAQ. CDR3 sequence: CASSLADSYSNQPQHF. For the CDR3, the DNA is TGTGCCAGCAGCTTAGCCGACAGCTATAGCAATCAGCCCCAGCATTTT.

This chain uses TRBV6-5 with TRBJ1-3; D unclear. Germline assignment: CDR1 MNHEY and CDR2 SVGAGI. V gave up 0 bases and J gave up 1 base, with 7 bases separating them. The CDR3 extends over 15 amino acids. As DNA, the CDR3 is TGTGCCAGCAGTTACTCGATGGCTTCTGGAAACACCATATATTTT. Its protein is CASSYSMASGNTIYF.

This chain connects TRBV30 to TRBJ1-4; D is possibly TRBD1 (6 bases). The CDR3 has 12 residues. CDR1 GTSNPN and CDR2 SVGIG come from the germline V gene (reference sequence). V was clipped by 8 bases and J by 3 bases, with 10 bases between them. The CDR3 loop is CATRGANEKLFF. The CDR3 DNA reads TGTGCCACCAGGGGTGCTAATGAAAAACTGTTTTTT.

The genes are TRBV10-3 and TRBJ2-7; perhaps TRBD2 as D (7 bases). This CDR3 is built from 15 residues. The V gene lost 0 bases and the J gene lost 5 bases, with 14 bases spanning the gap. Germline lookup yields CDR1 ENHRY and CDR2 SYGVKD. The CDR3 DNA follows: TGTGCCATCAGTGAGTCGGGAGGGGGAAGTCACGAGCAGTACTTC. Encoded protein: CAISESGGGSHEQYF.

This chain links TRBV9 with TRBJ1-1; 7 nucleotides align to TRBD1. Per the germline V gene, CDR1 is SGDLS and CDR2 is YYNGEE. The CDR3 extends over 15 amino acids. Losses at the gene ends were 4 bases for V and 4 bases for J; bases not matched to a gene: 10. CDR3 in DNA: TGTGCCAGCAGCCCATCGACAGGGTATACCACTGAAGCTTTCTTT. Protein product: CASSPSTGYTTEAFF.

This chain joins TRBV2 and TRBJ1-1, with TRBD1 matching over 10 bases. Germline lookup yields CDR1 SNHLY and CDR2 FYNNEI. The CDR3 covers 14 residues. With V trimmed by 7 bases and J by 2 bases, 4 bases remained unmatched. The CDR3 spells CASIRDRGNTEAFF. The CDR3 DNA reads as TGTGCCAGCATTCGGGACAGGGGAAACACTGAAGCTTTCTTT.